The rows below give T cell receptor beta chains drawn from one sample of a study of blood T cell repertoires in COVID-19. The method was immunoSEQ multiplex PCR; TCRdb's version includes in-frame clones alone and lacks a portion of them. Here the sample spans a few hundred thousand clones, just under 90% being singletons. The sample taken for sequencing was PBMCs or T cells enriched from blood (not recorded which). These receptor sequences come from a woman aged 45-65 years who had recovered from COVID-19. The CDR3 runs from the conserved cysteine through the conserved F or W. The D gene is left open where the match is weak. The listing skips clone size in some rows; elsewhere it reads once, few, many or a size class.

clone_size: NA
v_call: TRBV28
j_call: TRBJ2-6
d_call: TRBD1
cdr3_aa: CASSLSGQGGFGANVLTF
cdr3_nt: TGTGCCAGCAGTTTATCGGGACAGGGAGGTTTTGGGGCCAACGTCCTGACTTTC

clone_size: NA
v_call: TRBV7-2
j_call: TRBJ2-1
d_call: TRBD2
cdr3_aa: CASSSGTSGWYEQFF
cdr3_nt: TGTGCCAGCAGCTCAGGGACTAGCGGGTGGTATGAGCAGTTCTTC

clone_size: NA
v_call: TRBV28
j_call: TRBJ2-1
d_call: NA
cdr3_aa: CASSLNLIREPYNEQFF
cdr3_nt: TGTGCCAGCAGTCTTAACCTGATTAGGGAGCCCTACAATGAGCAGTTCTTC

clone_size: NA
v_call: TRBV18
j_call: TRBJ2-1
d_call: TRBD1
cdr3_aa: CASSLGQGTLNEQFF
cdr3_nt: TGTGCCAGCTCACTTGGACAGGGAACCCTCAATGAGCAGTTCTTC

clone_size: NA
v_call: TRBV13
j_call: TRBJ2-1
d_call: NA
cdr3_aa: CASSVQNNEQFF
cdr3_nt: TGTGCCAGCAGCGTTCAGAACAATGAGCAGTTCTTC

clone_size: NA
v_call: TRBV6-2/TRBV6-3
j_call: TRBJ1-2
d_call: TRBD1
cdr3_aa: CASSYWDRNYGYTF
cdr3_nt: TGTGCCAGCAGTTACTGGGACAGGAACTATGGCTACACCTTC

clone_size: NA
v_call: TRBV12-3/TRBV12-4
j_call: TRBJ1-2
d_call: TRBD1
cdr3_aa: CASTWGTGPGYTF
cdr3_nt: TGTGCCAGCACCTGGGGGACAGGGCCTGGCTACACCTTC

clone_size: NA
v_call: TRBV27
j_call: TRBJ1-1
d_call: NA
cdr3_aa: CASRPQFRGRWTEAFF
cdr3_nt: TGTGCCAGCAGACCCCAGTTCCGGGGGAGGTGGACTGAAGCTTTCTTT

clone_size: NA
v_call: TRBV5-4
j_call: TRBJ2-2
d_call: NA
cdr3_aa: CASSSKQSNTGELFF
cdr3_nt: TGTGCCAGCAGTTCGAAACAGTCGAACACCGGGGAGCTGTTTTTT

clone_size: NA
v_call: TRBV15
j_call: TRBJ1-6
d_call: TRBD1
cdr3_aa: CATSRDGPDRGSPLHF
cdr3_nt: TGTGCCACCAGCAGAGATGGTCCGGACAGGGGATCACCCCTCCACTTT

clone_size: NA
v_call: TRBV7-9
j_call: TRBJ1-1
d_call: NA
cdr3_aa: CASSSPGNTEAFF
cdr3_nt: TGTGCCAGCAGCTCGCCGGGGAACACTGAAGCTTTCTTT

clone_size: NA
v_call: TRBV4-1
j_call: TRBJ1-1
d_call: NA
cdr3_aa: CASSQDRILGALNTEAFF
cdr3_nt: TGCGCCAGCAGCCAAGATAGGATACTTGGGGCCTTGAACACTGAAGCTTTCTTT

clone_size: NA
v_call: TRBV19
j_call: TRBJ1-6
d_call: NA
cdr3_aa: CASSIERGNSPLHF
cdr3_nt: TGTGCCAGTAGTATAGAACGGGGGAATTCACCCCTCCACTTT

clone_size: NA
v_call: TRBV7-3
j_call: TRBJ1-1
d_call: NA
cdr3_aa: CASSINSVNTEAFF
cdr3_nt: TGTGCCAGCAGTATAAATTCGGTAAACACTGAAGCTTTCTTT

clone_size: NA
v_call: TRBV10-3
j_call: TRBJ1-2
d_call: NA
cdr3_aa: CAISESSGGGGYTF
cdr3_nt: TGTGCCATCAGTGAGTCGTCGGGGGGCGGTGGCTACACCTTC

clone_size: NA
v_call: TRBV4-2
j_call: TRBJ2-2
d_call: TRBD2
cdr3_aa: CASSQVAGGQTGELFF
cdr3_nt: TGTGCCAGCAGCCAAGTTGCGGGGGGGCAAACCGGGGAGCTGTTTTTT

clone_size: NA
v_call: TRBV2
j_call: TRBJ1-4
d_call: NA
cdr3_aa: CASNMNRRRNEKLFF
cdr3_nt: TGTGCCAGCAACATGAACCGACGGAGAAATGAAAAACTGTTTTTT

clone_size: NA
v_call: TRBV18
j_call: TRBJ1-5
d_call: NA
cdr3_aa: CASSPTGWGQPQHF
cdr3_nt: TGTGCCAGCTCACCAACGGGGTGGGGTCAGCCCCAGCATTTT

clone_size: NA
v_call: TRBV19
j_call: TRBJ1-5
d_call: NA
cdr3_aa: CASSRDSYLGNQPQHF
cdr3_nt: TGTGCCAGTAGTCGAGACAGTTACCTCGGAAATCAGCCCCAGCATTTT

clone_size: once
v_call: TRBV2
j_call: TRBJ2-3
d_call: NA
cdr3_aa: CASQKEGGTDTQYF
cdr3_nt: TGTGCCAGTCAGAAAGAGGGAGGCACAGATACGCAGTATTTT

clone_size: NA
v_call: TRBV7-2
j_call: TRBJ2-3
d_call: NA
cdr3_aa: CASSLEAVSTDTQYF
cdr3_nt: TGTGCCAGCAGCTTAGAAGCGGTCAGCACAGATACGCAGTATTTT

clone_size: NA
v_call: TRBV2
j_call: TRBJ2-3
d_call: TRBD2
cdr3_aa: CASTGGPIDTQYF
cdr3_nt: TGTGCCAGCACGGGGGGGCCCATCGATACGCAGTATTTT